Reported below is one T cell receptor beta chain. V was cut by 4 bases and J by 4 bases, with 17 bases left in between. This CDR3 has 16 residues. The V gene's germline CDR1 is KGHSH and CDR2 LQKENI. In the authors' workflow: Cell counts per sample came from amplifying reference gene primers. Profiling relied on immunoSEQ multiplex PCR, and the TCRdb table lists in-frame clones only, not all of them. V and J calls and clone size follow that table, whereas D and trimming were derived from the DNA. The table has just over 250,000 clones, more than 75% seen once. This specimen belongs to a study of blood T cell repertoires in COVID-19. As for the study in general: The United States, Italy and Spain provided the acute and convalescent COVID-19 samples. Sources were T cells, B-cell-depleted T cells, or PBMCs; the material itself was cDNA or gDNA.

Sequenced input: peripheral blood. The gene calls are TRBV18 and TRBJ1-3; weak D call: TRBD1 (5 bases). The sequence was collected from a woman aged 45-65 years with acute or convalescent COVID-19. The CDR3 DNA follows: TGTGCCAGCTCACTTGTTCCAGGGCTTGTGGGAAACACCATATATTTT. Amino acid sequence: CASSLVPGLVGNTIYF.